One T cell receptor (beta chain) is described in this entry. Its antigen is still unknown. There are no base qualities to consult, and no much larger clone falls within one base. Donors were about 36 systemically healthy Caucasian individuals from Russia aged roughly 6 to 95 years. Around 9.9 milliliters of peripheral blood were collected from each donor into EDTA-treated Vacutainer tubes. Ficoll-Paque density-gradient centrifugation was used to isolate PBMCs, with at least 7 million obtained per sample. Total RNA, at least 6 micrograms per sample, was extracted from PBMCs with Trizol reagent. Naive CD45RAhigh/CD27high T cell percentages were measured by flow cytometry on a PBMC aliquot from every donor. The method behind the library was 5' RACE. Sequencing took place on an Illumina HiSeq 2500. The second PCR ran for roughly 7 to 11 cycles and used a J-beta primer mix along with a sample-barcoded 5' primer. A unique molecular identifier was introduced onto each TCR beta cDNA molecule by a template-switch 5' adaptor carrying 12 random nucleotides. Each sample yielded at least 3 million CDR3-containing paired-end reads. First-strand cDNA was synthesized from all RNA with the Mint cDNA synthesis kit, primed by a TRBC-specific oligonucleotide. After uracil-DNA glycosylase treatment, a first 18-cycle PCR used universal primers M1SS and BC2_uni_R on all cDNA. On the authors' methods: Each sample was normalized by randomly selecting 1 million high-quality reads, each carrying a distinct molecular identifier. Reads sharing molecular identifiers were discarded rather than binned into consensus sequences. CDR3 identification, clonotype clustering and error correction used MiTCR with a Q25 quality threshold and the strictest error-elimination algorithm. Lower-bound total TCR beta diversity was estimated with a nonparametric unseen species model using Euler transformation. TCRdb took the public reads, trimmed them with fastp at Q25, ran MiXCR for clone calling and kept in-frame beta chains. One record per CDR3 amino acid sequence lists the most common genes and DNA. The V and J calls here are based on TCRdb, not the publication. The sample table records hundreds of thousands of distinct CDR3 sequences; roughly 50% of these occur just once. The ten largest clones add up to about 20% of the sample.

A distance of 15 bases separates the germline ends of V and J, which lose 5 bases and 2 bases respectively. The CDR3 starts with the cysteine, ends with the phenylalanine, and has 15 residues. The CDR3 DNA has 45 bases and is translated from base 1. Per the germline V gene, MNHEY is the CDR1 and SVGAGI is the CDR2. This sample stems from a study of blood T cells in healthy people across ages (dated by TCRdb to about 2015). Regarding the study in general: In model experiments, template switching captured about one uniquely barcoded TCR beta cDNA molecule for every two T cells. Age-related changes in TCR beta repertoire diversity were measured in the study by deep sequencing normalized with unique cDNA molecular identifiers. The donors were divided into four age groups: young (average around 15 years), middle-aged (around 37), aged (around 59) and long-lived (about 79). To avoid experimental bias, donors of different ages were spread randomly across the sequencing lanes. For two donors (one aged 18 to 29 and one aged 80 or older), the study analyzed two additional independent replicas of 1 million unique cDNA reads from the same blood draw.

What the research found in general, with its limitations: Compared with the aged group, the long-lived group had more naive CD4+ T cells, fewer expanded clones and increased TCR diversity, suggesting age selection. As age increased, observed TCR beta diversity per million T cells dropped in a roughly linear way, and a significant reduction was already evident by age about 36. Conclusive comparison of naive and antigen-experienced compartments was prevented by the profiling of bulk unsorted PBMCs. Estimates of total diversity based on one million sequenced T cells were considered lower bounds and underestimates. Because the CMV infection status of the donors was unknown, age-related changes in expanded clonotypes may potentially have been confounded. There was a strong correlation between observed TCR beta diversity and the percentage of naive T cells measured by flow cytometry.

Sequencing input: blood. The receptor was isolated from a man aged 25-45 years in good health. The sequence joins TRBV6-5 to TRBJ1-2, and the D gene may be TRBD1, 5 bases matching. The CDR3 region: CASSPGAQENYGYTF. The nucleotides read TGTGCCAGCAGTCCCGGGGCTCAGGAGAACTATGGCTACACCTTC.